The present T cell receptor beta chain was sequenced within a study of PD-L1 blockade in urothelial cancer. Study summary: Blood was tested 3 weeks (second dose) and 6 weeks into treatment.

This clone has just one count. CDR1 is SGHNT, CDR2 YYREEE, per germline (reference sequence). The CDR3 consists of 12 residues. Deletions cut 0 bases from V and 5 bases from J, with 6 bases between. Using immunoSEQ multiplex PCR, the repertoire was profiled, and TCRdb retains in-frame clones only, with some absent. Among nearly 50,000 clones listed, 80% to 90% were seen once. Documented time point: peripheral blood 6 weeks after treatment start. The TCR originated in a man aged 65 to 79 with urothelial cancer. This sample comprised PBMCs, obtained around atezolizumab (anti-PD-L1) treatment. The chain joins TRBV5-4 to TRBJ2-7, with D maybe TRBD1 (6 bases). CDR3 in DNA: TGTGCCAGCAGCTTGGACAGGGACGAGCAGTACTTC. It encodes CASSLDRDEQYF.